The present TCR beta chain was sequenced within a study of blood T cells in healthy people across ages. Study context: Template switching picked up about one barcoded beta molecule for each two T cells.

For the second PCR, which ran for 7 to 11 cycles, a sample-barcoded 5' primer and a J-beta primer mix were used. CDR3-containing paired-end reads numbered at least 3 million in each sample. From the 5' RACE reads, TCRdb called clonotypes with MiXCR, one entry per CDR3 protein. Altogether approximately 800,000 distinct CDR3 sequences are present, approximately 24% being singletons, with the ten largest covering about 3%. Findings of the study overall: The study found TCR beta diversity correlated strongly with naive T cell percentage.

The CDR3 runs 15 residues. Germline V gene data show CDR1 as MGHDK and CDR2 as SYGVNS. Trimming at V came to 3 bases and at J to 2 bases, leaving 5 bases not matched to a gene. This clonotype has a handful of counts. What it binds is not known. These same data were also listed under a study on T cells of mothers and their children.

The sample was blood. V and J are TRBV25-1 and TRBJ2-5; TRBD2 aligns across 8 bases. The sequence was collected from a boy between 5 and 17 years old in good health. The CDR3 DNA is TGTGCCAGCAGTGAGGCTTCGGGGGGGCAAGAGACCCAGTACTTC. This encodes CASSEASGGQETQYF.